The clone carrying this TCR beta chain showed up just a few times. The CDR3 has 13 residues. Germline CDR1 is KGHDR and CDR2 is SFDVKD. Between the trimmed V and J ends, which lost 10 bases and 1 base, there was a span of 12 bases. These data come from a study of blood T cell repertoires in COVID-19. Study background: Spain, Italy and the United States supplied samples that represented acute and convalescent COVID-19. Sources were T cells, B-cell-depleted T cells, or PBMCs; the material itself was cDNA or gDNA.

In the original analysis: Researchers report that nucleated cell counts were estimated from reference gene primer amplification. Libraries were prepared by immunoSEQ multiplex PCR; TCRdb keeps only in-frame clonotypes and omits some of them. The V and J calls and clone size come from that table; D and trimming were worked out from the DNA. The sample has some 42,000 clones; more than 75% are singletons. V is TRBV24-1 and J is TRBJ1-1; a weak D match, TRBD1 (5 bases). This TCR came from an elderly man with acute or convalescent COVID-19. The sequenced sample consisted of peripheral blood. DNA for the CDR3: TGTGCCACTAGGGATAGGGGGAACACTGAAGCTTTCTTT. This translates into CATRDRGNTEAFF.